This T cell receptor (beta chain) originates from a study of blood T cell repertoires in COVID-19 (dated by TCRdb to 2020 to 2021). About the study as a whole: Recovered participants in ImmuneRACE Cohort 3 were defined as having two consecutive negative NP/OP PCR tests, clearance from a healthcare professional, or resolution of symptoms. Samples covering the acute and convalescent phases of COVID-19 were provided by collaborators in the United States, Italy and Spain. The prospective study material was composed of cDNA or gDNA derived from T cells, B-cell-depleted T cells, or PBMCs. Subjects who had been exposed to COVID-19, were actively infected with it, or had recovered from it provided the deeply sampled blood TCRbeta repertoires that made up the dataset. The repertoires were made available in a free public database intended to serve as a resource for research on the immune response to SARS-CoV-2. The samples were drawn from two sources: the first 160 participants of the ongoing ImmuneRACE study, and fewer than 1,500 subjects contributed by 6 global collaborators. A de-identified subject ID, COVID-19 status, age in years and sex were almost always included in the sample metadata. Where available, HLA class I and class II types were taken from metadata supplied by the sample provider and were not determined by assay-based typing. What the work shows at the level of the full study, not this receptor alone: How much clinical and demographic metadata was included differed by source and by participant, and the metadata was provided uncurated.

Trimming accounts for 0 bases at V and 5 bases at J, while the number of junction bases matched to no gene is 3. The CDR3 goes from the cysteine to the phenylalanine over 14 residues. CDR3 DNA only is kept here, 42 bases in frame from base 1. Based on the germline V gene, the CDR1 and CDR2 sequences are MNHNS and SASEGT. In the prospective study, participants were about 18 to 100 years old, resided in fewer than 25 geographic areas of the United States, and were enrolled through a virtual design. Cohort assignment in the prospective study relied on participant-reported clinical history from a screening survey and a study questionnaire. In the prospective study, whole blood, serum and a nasopharyngeal or oropharyngeal swab were collected from each participant by mobile phlebotomists. Prospective study participants could optionally give additional blood draws and questionnaires over an approximately 2-month period. Before DNA extraction, blood samples from the prospective study were shipped at room temperature or frozen.

TCRbeta CDR3 regions were amplified from genomic DNA by means of the immunoSEQ Assay, a bias-controlled multiplex PCR. The authors' pipeline ran thus. Nucleated cell counts per sample were estimated from amplification of reference gene primers within the assay. To quantify the absolute abundance of each unique TCRbeta CDR3 rearrangement, sequence reads were collapsed and filtered. For each sample, productive Simpson clonality was calculated by taking the square root of Simpson's diversity index across productive rearrangements. The source is immuneACCESS, and TCRdb retained only in-frame sequences with V and J called. Part of the clones is not carried over; for the studies checked, unresolved V genes explain less than half of this, and the remainder is unexplained. V, J and clone size reflect that table, while D and trimming were determined from the DNA. A total of approximately 190,000 clones appear in this sample, about 85% of them only once. The top ten constitute about 26% of the sample.

In the case of this clone: Its antigen remains unidentified. It has no much larger one-base neighbor in the sample; base qualities were not kept.

The chain is assembled from TRBV6-1 and TRBJ1-2; 7 nucleotides in the junction match TRBD1. The source of this sequence is a woman in her thirties or forties in a cohort exposed to, infected with or recovered from COVID-19 (not recorded which). Sample: PBMCs or T cells enriched from blood (not recorded which). The base sequence is TGTGCCAGCAGTGAAGCCGCAGGGGGATATGGCTACACCTTC. This codes for CASSEAAGGYGYTF.